The 9 T cell receptor beta chains below all came from one sample that was sequenced in a study of blood T cell repertoires in COVID-19. Measured with immunoSEQ multiplex PCR; TCRdb has only the in-frame clones, and not every one. Among 180,000 or so clones, 80% to 85% were seen once, and the ten largest hold under 15%. The sample taken for sequencing was PBMCs or T cells enriched from blood (not recorded which). All receptors derive from a woman aged 55-70 years who had recovered from COVID-19.

The J gene is TRBJ1-3, the V gene TRBV25-1; D perhaps matches TRBD1 (6 bases). The CDR3 runs to 11 residues. Germline CDR1 MGHDK, CDR2 SYGVNS. Between the trimmed V and J ends, which lost 5 bases and 14 bases, there was a span of 13 bases. The CDR3 DNA reads as TGTGCCAGCAGTAGGGACACCCGGGTATATTTT. Its translation: CASSRDTRVYF. The full variable domain, in which reference TRBV25-1 and TRBJ1-3 provide the parts outside the CDR3, is EADIYQTPRYLVIGTGKKITLECSQTMGHDKMYWYQQDPGMELHLIHYSYGVNSTEKGDLSSESTVSRIRTEHFPLTLESARPSHTSQYLCASSRDTRVYFGEGSWLTVV.

This clone has more than one count but fewer than ten. J is TRBJ2-5 and V is TRBV19, with 9 bases identical to TRBD1. Germline CDR1 LNHDA, CDR2 SQIVND (reference sequence). The junction had 6 bases not matched to a gene; V was cut back by 1 base and J by 3 bases. CDR3 length equals 16 residues. CDR3 protein: CASSIGGTGKEETQYF. The DNA of the CDR3 is TGTGCCAGTAGTATAGGGGGGACAGGGAAGGAAGAGACCCAGTACTTC.

In its sample, this clone was seen a few times. This chain uses TRBV5-8 with TRBJ2-1; TRBD2 agrees at 12 bases. The V gene's germline CDR1 is SGHTS and CDR2 YDEGEE. The CDR3 is made up of 16 amino acids. V dropped 3 bases and J dropped 6; count of bases not matched to a gene: 7. The CDR3 is CASSSRLAGDSNEQFF. The CDR3 DNA sequence: TGTGCCAGCAGCTCCAGACTAGCGGGGGACTCCAATGAGCAGTTCTTC.

This clone was seen just once. The chain uses TRBV5-4 and TRBJ2-7; 7 nucleotides agree with TRBD1. Per germline, CDR1 SGHNT and CDR2 YYREEE (reference sequence). J was trimmed by 3 bases and V by 4 bases; bases with no gene match: 1. This CDR3 spans 12 amino acids. The CDR3 nucleotides read TGTGCCAGCAGCCGGGACAGCTACGAGCAGTACTTC. This gives the protein CASSRDSYEQYF.

This clone was seen a single time. The chain employs TRBV11-2 and TRBJ2-1, with a weak D call TRBD2 (7 bases). Per germline, CDR1 SGHAT and CDR2 FQNNGV. CDR3 length equals 13 residues. V lost 5 bases, J lost 4 bases, and 9 bases lay in between. CDR3 sequence: CASSRGGYNEQFF. The CDR3 bases are TGTGCCAGCAGCAGGGGGGGATACAATGAGCAGTTCTTC.

V gene TRBV4-1 combines with J gene TRBJ2-5; perhaps TRBD1 as D (6 bases). Germline assignment: CDR1 MGHRA and CDR2 YSYEKL. The CDR3 contains 14 residues. Deletions cut 2 bases from V and 2 bases from J, with 9 bases between. CDR3 loop: CASSQIGQQETQYF. DNA of the CDR3: TGCGCCAGCAGCCAAATTGGACAGCAAGAGACCCAGTACTTC.

V is TRBV9 and J is TRBJ1-5; D unclear. This CDR3 has 14 residues. Germline loops: CDR1 SGDLS, CDR2 YYNGEE. Trimming cost V 1 base and J 7 bases, with 12 bases left between them. CDR3 sequence (DNA): TGTGCCAGCAGCGTATCGGCGGGTGAACAGCCCCAGCATTTT. This codes for CASSVSAGEQPQHF.

The chain employs TRBV6-4 and TRBJ2-1; 11 bases are shared with TRBD2. The V gene end was trimmed by 4 bases and the J gene end by 6 bases; junction bases not matched to a gene: 8. Germline V gives CDR1 MRHNA, CDR2 SNTAGT. The CDR3 consists of 16 residues. The CDR3: CASSVAALAGVNEQFF. The CDR3 DNA is TGTGCCAGCAGTGTGGCGGCACTAGCGGGAGTCAATGAGCAGTTCTTC.

The J gene is TRBJ2-3, the V gene TRBV5-1, with TRBD2 identical over 11 bases. CDR1 SGHRS and CDR2 YFSETQ come from the germline V gene. V was clipped by 4 bases and J by 4 bases; unmatched bases: 20. The CDR3 consists of 20 residues. This CDR3 reads CASSRARTSGPRLGADTQYF. The CDR3 bases are TGCGCCAGCAGCCGAGCCAGGACTAGCGGGCCCCGCTTGGGGGCAGATACGCAGTATTTT.